A single sample is the source of the 26 T cell receptor beta chains below, sequenced in a study of blood T cell repertoires in COVID-19. The method was immunoSEQ multiplex PCR; TCRdb's version includes in-frame clones alone and lacks a portion of them. The data hold a few hundred thousand clones, with around four fifths observed a single time. Source material: peripheral blood. Receptors were obtained from a man aged 55 to 70 with acute or convalescent COVID-19.

This chain connects TRBV9 to TRBJ2-1; weak D call: TRBD1 (6 bases). CDR1 is SGDLS and CDR2 is YYNGEE in the germline V gene. The CDR3 spans 16 residues. Trimming stripped 4 bases from V and 6 bases from J, with 20 bases between. CDR3 sequence reads: CASSSTTGTSSNEQFF. The CDR3 DNA reads TGTGCCAGCAGCTCAACGACGGGGACATCTAGCAATGAGCAGTTCTTC.

The gene calls are TRBV6-5 and TRBJ2-7; possible D gene TRBD1, 5 bases. CDR1 MNHEY and CDR2 SVGAGI come from the germline V gene. Between the trimmed V and J ends, which lost 6 bases and 7 bases, there was a span of 10 bases. The CDR3 contains 11 residues. In DNA form, the CDR3 reads TGTGCCAGCAGCAGGGCGAGGGAGCAGTACTTC. Translation gives CASSRAREQYF.

V usage is TRBV7-2 and J usage is TRBJ2-7, with D tentatively TRBD2 (7 bases). The CDR3 is 15 residues long. Germline V gives CDR1 SGHTA, CDR2 FQGNSA. With 3 bases removed from V and 2 bases from J, the gap between germline ends came to 14 bases. This CDR3 is CASSLGGALAYEQYF. The CDR3 DNA reads TGTGCCAGCAGCTTGGGGGGGGCACTTGCCTACGAGCAGTACTTC.

J is TRBJ2-7 and V is TRBV4-1; perhaps TRBD1 as D (5 bases). V lost 3 bases and J 2 bases, leaving 8 bases between the germline ends. In germline, CDR1 is MGHRA, CDR2 YSYEKL. The CDR3 has 13 residues. The CDR3 DNA is TGCGCCAGCAGCCAGACAGAGACCTACGAGCAGTACTTC. Amino acids: CASSQTETYEQYF.

This chain joins TRBV3-1 (or the pseudogene TRBV3-2) and TRBJ1-1; a possible D gene is TRBD1 (5 bases). Trimming stripped 8 bases from V and 5 bases from J, with 15 bases between. This CDR3 comprises 13 residues. Per the germline V gene, CDR1 is LGHDT and CDR2 is YNNKEL (reference sequence). The CDR3 here is CASETGLGTEAFF. CDR3 coding DNA: TGTGCCAGCGAAACAGGTTTAGGGACTGAAGCTTTCTTT.

The V call is TRBV12-3 or TRBV12-4, the J call TRBJ2-3, with 11 bases that match TRBD1. The CDR3 contains 12 residues. V was clipped by 11 bases and J by 5 bases; unmatched bases: 3. The CDR3 sequence is CAGGQGGDTQYF. The CDR3 bases are TGTGCCGGGGGACAGGGGGGAGATACGCAGTATTTT.

This chain uses TRBV2 with TRBJ1-1; D is possibly TRBD1 (6 bases). Germline V gene lookup returns CDR1 SNHLY and CDR2 FYNNEI. Trimming cost V 9 bases and J 0 bases, with 11 bases left between them. This CDR3 has 13 residues. CDR3 amino acids: CARRTGMNTEAFF. The CDR3 region has the DNA TGTGCCAGGAGAACAGGGATGAACACTGAAGCTTTCTTT.

The CDR3 loop is CASSRDRGLYSNQPQHF. CDR3 DNA sequence: TGTGCCAGCAGTCGGGACCGAGGACTATATAGCAATCAGCCCCAGCATTTT. This chain joins TRBV7-9 and TRBJ1-5; D perhaps matches TRBD1 (5 bases). The CDR3 runs 17 residues. V lost 6 bases and J 0 bases, leaving 18 bases between the germline ends. Per the germline V gene, CDR1 is SEHNR and CDR2 is FQNEAQ (reference sequence).

This chain uses TRBV3-1 (or the pseudogene TRBV3-2) with TRBJ2-2; perhaps TRBD2 as D (5 bases). The V gene lost 2 bases and the J gene lost 0 bases, with 7 bases spanning the gap. CDR1 is LGHDT and CDR2 is YNNKEL in the germline V gene (reference sequence). This CDR3 region has 15 residues. The CDR3 DNA is TGTGCCAGCAGCCAAAACGGGGCGAACACCGGGGAGCTGTTTTTT. As protein: CASSQNGANTGELFF.

This rearrangement joins TRBV5-1 to TRBJ2-7; D not certain. Germline V CDR1 and CDR2: SGHRS, YFSETQ. The CDR3 runs 12 residues. V lost 2 bases to trimming and J lost 3 bases, with 6 bases between them. CDR3 bases: TGCGCCAGCAGCTTTAGCCACTACGAGCAGTACTTC. It codes for CASSFSHYEQYF.

The CDR3 loop is CASSLREVSYNEQFF. The CDR3 DNA follows: TGTGCCAGCAGCTTACGGGAGGTCTCCTACAATGAGCAGTTCTTC. The V gene is TRBV7-2, the J gene TRBJ2-1; 7 nucleotides agree with TRBD2. Germline V gene data show CDR1 as SGHTA and CDR2 as FQGNSA. The CDR3 spans 15 residues. V lost 2 bases, J lost 0 bases, and 1 base stayed unmatched.

This chain uses TRBV4-3 with TRBJ2-7; D is undetermined. CDR3 size: 13 residues. Trimming stripped 0 bases from V and 2 bases from J, with 5 bases between. Germline V gene lookup returns CDR1 LGHNA and CDR2 YSLEER. The CDR3 DNA is TGCGCCAGCAGCCAAGATCCCACCTACGAGCAGTACTTC. This encodes CASSQDPTYEQYF.

The V gene is TRBV7-3, the J gene TRBJ2-3; weak D call: TRBD1 (6 bases). Germline V CDR1 and CDR2: SGHTA, FQGTGA. Trimming pared 6 bases from V and 0 bases from J, leaving 10 bases between. The CDR3 has 14 residues. CDR3 sequence: CASRQGYSTDTQYF. CDR3 DNA sequence: TGTGCCAGCAGACAGGGTTATAGCACAGATACGCAGTATTTT.

The table lists this clone with a count of one. The chain uses TRBV29-1 and TRBJ2-1; TRBD2 aligns across 14 bases. V dropped 6 bases and J dropped 6; count of bases not matched to a gene: 7. Per germline, CDR1 SQVTM and CDR2 ANQGSEA. The CDR3 is 15 residues long. CDR3 in amino acids: CSVGGTSGSGNEQFF. The CDR3 DNA reads TGCAGCGTGGGGGGGACTAGCGGGAGTGGCAATGAGCAGTTCTTC.

The chain carries TRBV9 and TRBJ2-1, with 10 bases identical to TRBD2. Germline CDR1 is SGDLS and CDR2 is YYNGEE. The CDR3 is made up of 16 amino acids. V was pared by 2 bases and J by 6 bases, with 8 bases of the junction left unmatched. CDR3 amino acids: CASSVSVLAGFNEQFF. DNA of the CDR3: TGTGCCAGCAGCGTTTCGGTACTAGCGGGATTCAATGAGCAGTTCTTC.

This chain links TRBV28 with TRBJ2-7; D is possibly TRBD2 (5 bases). The CDR3 spans 14 residues. The V end was cut by 6 bases, the J end by 0 bases, with 12 bases between. Looked up from germline, CDR1 is MDHEN and CDR2 is SYDVKM. In DNA, the CDR3 is TGTGCCAGCAGGAGGAGAGGGAGCTCCTACGAGCAGTACTTC. It yields the protein CASRRRGSSYEQYF.

The chain is built from TRBV2 and TRBJ1-2; D is undetermined. In germline, CDR1 is SNHLY, CDR2 FYNNEI. V lost 2 bases, J lost 5 bases, and 12 bases lay in between. The CDR3 covers 14 residues. Written as DNA, the CDR3 is TGTGCCAGCAGTGAAAGAGAACGGTTGTATGGCTACACCTTC. Translated: CASSERERLYGYTF.

This sequence joins TRBV5-6 and TRBJ2-1; the D gene is possibly TRBD2 (6 bases). From germline, CDR1 is SGHDT and CDR2 YYEEEE. The ends were cut back, 1 base at V and 5 bases at J, with 19 bases in the middle. There are 17 residues in the CDR3. The CDR3 here is CASSLSRGSRWNNEQFF. CDR3 bases: TGTGCCAGCAGCTTGTCTCGGGGGTCCCGGTGGAACAATGAGCAGTTCTTC.

The chain recombines TRBV5-4 with TRBJ2-1, with 9 bases matching TRBD1. The V gene's germline CDR1 is SGHNT and CDR2 YYREEE (reference sequence). The CDR3 spans 13 residues. V was pared by 4 bases and J by 8 bases, with 4 bases of the junction left unmatched. This chain's CDR3 is CASSGQGRDEQFF. In nucleotides, the CDR3 is TGTGCCAGCAGCGGACAGGGGAGGGATGAGCAGTTCTTC.

This chain connects TRBV5-1 to TRBJ2-1; 9 bases are a match to TRBD2. The CDR3 loop spans 15 amino acids. Per the germline V gene, CDR1 is SGHRS and CDR2 is YFSETQ. Losses at the gene ends were 1 base for V and 4 bases for J; bases not matched to a gene: 3. The CDR3 region has the DNA TGCGCCAGCAGCTTGATAGCGGGGGATTACAATGAGCAGTTCTTC. This gives the protein CASSLIAGDYNEQFF.

CDR3 protein: CASSLPAGWGNTGELFF. As DNA, the CDR3 is TGTGCCAGCAGTCTCCCCGCGGGGTGGGGCAACACCGGGGAGCTGTTTTTT. The chain carries TRBV6-6 and TRBJ2-2, with D tentatively TRBD2 (6 bases). The V end lost 5 bases, the J end lost 2 bases, and 18 bases lay between the germline ends. The CDR3 extends over 17 amino acids. From germline, CDR1 is MNHNY and CDR2 SVGAGI (reference sequence).

The genes are TRBV28 and TRBJ1-5; perhaps TRBD1 as D (6 bases). In germline, CDR1 is MDHEN, CDR2 SYDVKM. The germline V and J ends were trimmed by 4 bases and 4 bases, with 11 bases remaining between them. The CDR3 covers 14 residues. CDR3 nucleotides: TGTGCCAGCAGTTACACAGGGCTAAATCAGCCCCAGCATTTT. This sequence encodes CASSYTGLNQPQHF. Full variable domain (missing parts from reference TRBV28 and TRBJ1-5): DVKVTQSSRYLVKRTGEKVFLECVQDMDHENMFWYRQDPGLGLRLIYFSYDVKMKEKGDIPEGYSVSREKKERFSLILESASTNQTSMYLCASSYTGLNQPQHFGDGTRLSIL.

This chain connects TRBV6-6 to TRBJ2-2; no clear D. The germline gives CDR1 MNHNY, CDR2 SVGAGI (reference sequence). V shed 8 bases and J shed 5 bases, with 12 bases lying between them. The CDR3 runs 13 residues. CDR3 coding DNA: TGTGCCAGCCGCCTAGTCTTGACCGGGGAGCTGTTTTTT. It codes for CASRLVLTGELFF.

J is TRBJ2-7 and V is TRBV7-2; a possible D gene is TRBD2 (5 bases). V lost 5 bases and J 2 bases, leaving 13 bases between the germline ends. This CDR3 has 14 amino acids. Germline-derived CDR1 and CDR2 are SGHTA and FQGNSA. CDR3 in amino acids: CASSPSGLAYEQYF. The CDR3 DNA sequence: TGTGCCAGCAGCCCATCAGGACTTGCCTACGAGCAGTACTTC.

V gene TRBV7-3 combines with J gene TRBJ2-5; D unresolved. Between the trimmed V and J ends, which lost 3 bases and 1 base, there was a span of 6 bases. This CDR3 has 13 residues. CDR1 is SGHTA, CDR2 FQGTGA, per germline. The CDR3: CASSFGVQETQYF. CDR3 nucleotide sequence: TGTGCCAGCAGCTTTGGAGTCCAAGAGACCCAGTACTTC.

CDR3 coding DNA: TGTGCCAGTACTGAGACAGGGGGCGCGTCGGTTTATTTT. Translating it yields CASTETGGASVYF. V usage is TRBV19 and J usage is TRBJ2-3; TRBD1 aligns across 10 bases. CDR1 is LNHDA, CDR2 SQIVND, per germline (reference sequence). CDR3 length: 13 residues. The trim removed 7 bases at V and 15 bases at J, leaving 13 bases unmatched.